This is a list of T cell receptor beta chains from one sample in a study of blood T cell repertoires in COVID-19. The repertoire was sequenced with immunoSEQ multiplex PCR; TCRdb's copy has only in-frame clones and lacks some. The data contain about 280,000 clones, 70% to 90% of them singletons. Specimen: peripheral blood. These receptors all stem from a woman in her 70s with acute or convalescent COVID-19. Both conserved end residues are part of each CDR3. The D gene is left open where the match is weak. Clone size appears in some rows only: once, few, many, or a class for an expanded clone.

V gene	clone size	CDR3 length	J gene	D gene	CDR3 DNA	CDR3 protein
TRBV5-5	few	14	TRBJ1-1	.	TGTGCCAGCACCCTAGGCGCGAGGAACACTGAAGCTTTCTTT	CASTLGARNTEAFF
TRBV7-8	.	15	TRBJ2-2	.	TGTGCCAGCAGAGGTCCAGGGGTGAACACCGGGGAGCTGTTTTTT	CASRGPGVNTGELFF
TRBV5-1	.	15	TRBJ2-1	TRBD2	TGCGCCAGCAGCCCCCTAGCGGGGGGGCCGGGTGAGCAGTTCTTC	CASSPLAGGPGEQFF
TRBV7-8	.	14	TRBJ2-7	.	TGTGCCAGCCGCCACAGGGTAGGCTCCTACGAGCAGTACTTC	CASRHRVGSYEQYF
TRBV2	few	13	TRBJ1-5	.	TGTGCCAGCAGTGATAATAGCAATCAGCCCCAGCATTTT	CASSDNSNQPQHF
TRBV5-1	.	15	TRBJ2-3	.	TGCGCCAGCAGCGCGGTACCAGGGCGCACAGATACGCAGTATTTT	CASSAVPGRTDTQYF
TRBV2	.	15	TRBJ1-5	TRBD1	TGTGCCAGCAGAGCGACAGGGTCGGATGGTCAGCCCCAGCATTTT	CASRATGSDGQPQHF
TRBV11-2	.	14	TRBJ1-6	TRBD1	TGTGCCAGCAGCGGACGGGACAGGGAGTTCCCCCTCCACTTT	CASSGRDREFPLHF
TRBV2	.	13	TRBJ1-5	TRBD1	TGTGCCAGCAGGGGGGACAGCAGGCAGCCCCAGCATTTT	CASRGDSRQPQHF
TRBV5-4	.	14	TRBJ1-1	TRBD1	TGTGCCAGCAGCCGGGACAGACACAACACTGAAGCTTTCTTT	CASSRDRHNTEAFF
TRBV2	.	14	TRBJ2-7	.	TGTGCCAGCAGTGTAAGTCGGAGCTCCTACGAGCAGTACTTC	CASSVSRSSYEQYF
TRBV20-1	.	11	TRBJ1-2	.	TGCAGTGCTCTCAACTACTATGGCTACACCTTC	CSALNYYGYTF
TRBV7-7	.	14	TRBJ2-1	.	TGTGCCAGCAGCTTAGGTCAGGGGGGCAATGAGCAGTTCTTC	CASSLGQGGNEQFF
TRBV3-1/TRBV3-2	.	13	TRBJ1-5	.	TGTGCCAGCAGTCAGGACGCAGGGCAGCCCCAGCATTTT	CASSQDAGQPQHF
TRBV5-1	.	15	TRBJ2-4	.	TGCGCCAGCAGCCATACCGGGGTCCCAAAGAACATTCAGTACTTC	CASSHTGVPKNIQYF
TRBV7-5	.	12	TRBJ1-1	.	TGTGTCAGAAGCTTAACCAGGTGTGAAGCTTTCTTT	CVRSLTRCEAFF
TRBV28	.	14	TRBJ1-5	.	TGTGCCAGCAGTCAGGCGGGGGTCGGGTTTACCCAGCATTTT	CASSQAGVGFTQHF
TRBV5-1	.	13	TRBJ2-5	.	TGCGCCAGCAGCTCGGACACCTTAGGGACCCAGTACTTC	CASSSDTLGTQYF
TRBV6-6	.	11	TRBJ1-6	.	TGTGCCAGCTCCCCAGATATACCCCTCCACTTT	CASSPDIPLHF
TRBV30	.	11	TRBJ1-1	.	TGTGCCTGGAGCGGGGACACTGAAGCTTTCTTT	CAWSGDTEAFF
TRBV9	.	14	TRBJ2-3	.	TGTGCCAGCAGCGACAGCTCTAGCACAGATACGCAGTATTTT	CASSDSSSTDTQYF
TRBV2	.	15	TRBJ1-1	.	TGTGCCAGCAGTAAGAGGACAGCCGCGAACACTGAAGCTTTCTTT	CASSKRTAANTEAFF
TRBV10-3	.	13	TRBJ1-4	.	TGTGCCCCCAAGGGAGGGAGGCATGAAAAACTGTTTTTT	CAPKGGRHEKLFF
TRBV18	.	13	TRBJ1-1	.	TGTGCCAGCTCAACCGGGATTGAGACTGAAGCTTTCTTT	CASSTGIETEAFF
TRBV19	few	16	TRBJ1-5	.	TGTGCCAGTAGTATAAGGCAGGGCAGCTCCAATCAGCCCCAGCATTTT	CASSIRQGSSNQPQHF
TRBV18	.	15	TRBJ2-1	TRBD2	TGTGCCAGCTCACCTCTAGAGGGACTAGGCGGTGAGCAGTTCTTC	CASSPLEGLGGEQFF
TRBV25-1	.	13	TRBJ1-2	.	TGTGCCAGCAGTGAATCAGGGCGCTATGGCTACACCTTC	CASSESGRYGYTF
TRBV11-2	.	15	TRBJ2-5	.	TGTGCCAGCAGCCTTAACGTGTTCTATGTGAAGACCCAGTACTTC	CASSLNVFYVKTQYF
TRBV6-1	few	14	TRBJ1-5	.	TGTGCCAGCAGTGAAGGGGGAGGAACGCAGCCCCAGCATTTT	CASSEGGGTQPQHF
TRBV7-7	.	13	TRBJ1-1	TRBD1	TGTGCTAGCAGCTACAGGGGGAACACTGAAGCTTTCTTT	CASSYRGNTEAFF
TRBV18	.	17	TRBJ2-1	.	TGTGCCAGCTCACCGGTGTCCGATCTTAGCTCCTACAATGAGCAGTTCTTC	CASSPVSDLSSYNEQFF
TRBV2	.	11	TRBJ1-2	TRBD1	TGTGCCAGCCAGGGGGCGGGTGGCTACACCTTC	CASQGAGGYTF
TRBV19	.	17	TRBJ2-1	TRBD2	TGTGCCAGATCGGGACTAGCGGGAACCTTCTCCTACAATGAGCAGTTCTTC	CARSGLAGTFSYNEQFF
TRBV2	.	13	TRBJ2-7	.	TGTGCCAGCAGTGTGGGCAGGGCCTACGAGCAGTACTTC	CASSVGRAYEQYF
TRBV6-5	.	15	TRBJ1-6	TRBD1	TGTGCCAGCAGTTTAGGAGGACAGGGGGCCTCACCCCTCCACTTT	CASSLGGQGASPLHF
TRBV19	few	15	TRBJ2-7	.	TGTGCCAGTAGCGAACGCCACCTGTCTATCTACGAGCAGTACTTC	CASSERHLSIYEQYF
TRBV4-2	.	16	TRBJ1-4	.	TGTGCCAGCAGCCAAGAGGGGGGGGAGGGAAATGAAAAACTGTTTTTT	CASSQEGGEGNEKLFF
TRBV30	.	16	TRBJ1-5	.	TGTGCCTGGACGATTTCGGGAGGGCATAGCAATCAGCCCCAGCATTTT	CAWTISGGHSNQPQHF
TRBV6-6	once	15	TRBJ2-1	TRBD2	TGTGCCAGCAGCCGTAGCGGGGGCATCTACAATGAGCAGTTCTTC	CASSRSGGIYNEQFF
TRBV5-6	.	14	TRBJ2-3	TRBD1	TGTGCCAGCAGCTTAGGACAGGGGACGAATACGCAGTATTTT	CASSLGQGTNTQYF
TRBV15	.	16	TRBJ2-1	.	TGTGCCACCAGCAGTCCCGTGGGGAGCTCCTACAATGAGCAGTTCTTC	CATSSPVGSSYNEQFF
TRBV6-5	.	14	TRBJ1-1	.	TGTGCCAGCAGCCGGACAGAAATGAACACTGAAGCTTTCTTT	CASSRTEMNTEAFF
TRBV15	.	14	TRBJ1-4	.	TGTGCCACCAGCAGAAGACAGAATAATGAAAAACTGTTTTTT	CATSRRQNNEKLFF
TRBV10-3	.	13	TRBJ1-2	.	TGTGCCATCAGTGATGGCAGTAACTATGGCTACACCTTC	CAISDGSNYGYTF
TRBV10-3	.	15	TRBJ1-1	.	TGTGCCATCAGTGATCCCACGCGGGGGAACACTGAAGCTTTCTTT	CAISDPTRGNTEAFF
TRBV5-1	.	15	TRBJ1-3	.	TGCGCCAGCAGCTTGGGGCACCTCTCTGGAAACACCATATATTTT	CASSLGHLSGNTIYF
TRBV4-2	.	13	TRBJ1-2	.	TGTGCCAGCAGCCAAGATAGGGGCGGTGGCTACACCTTC	CASSQDRGGGYTF
TRBV15	once	15	TRBJ1-4	.	TGTGCCACCAGCCCCAGGCGGGGGACTAATGAAAAACTGTTTTTT	CATSPRRGTNEKLFF
TRBV7-2	.	13	TRBJ2-1	.	TGTGCCAGCAGCTTAGTAGGGGCCCAAGAGCAGTTCTTC	CASSLVGAQEQFF
TRBV15	few	21	TRBJ1-4	.	TGTGCCACCAGCAGAGGCCTAAAGTTACAGGCCCGCACAGCAACTAATGAAAAACTGTTTTTT	CATSRGLKLQARTATNEKLFF
TRBV5-6	.	14	TRBJ2-4	.	TGTGCCAGCAGCCCACCGACTACTCAAAACATTCAGTACTTC	CASSPPTTQNIQYF